The next 12 T cell receptor beta chains were all read from a single sample in a study of shared clonotypes between healthy human individuals. Profiling relied on immunoSEQ multiplex PCR, and the TCRdb table lists in-frame clones only, not all of them. In the table there are a few million clones, roughly nine tenths of which are singletons. What was sequenced was naive CD4+ T cells sorted from blood. The subset denotes: CD45RA+ positively selected. These receptors were taken from a man younger than 35 in good health.

The chain is built from TRBV4-2 and TRBJ2-3; 10 positions agree with TRBD2. The CDR3 has 20 residues. V trimming: 0 bases; J trimming: 0 bases; junction bases outside the gene matches: 12. Germline CDR1 and CDR2: LGHNA and YNFKEQ. Written as DNA, the CDR3 is TGTGCCAGCAGCCAAGAGGGGGCGGTTCTAGCGGGGGTTAGCACAGATACGCAGTATTTT. It yields the protein CASSQEGAVLAGVSTDTQYF.

Turning to this clone: Other nucleotide sequences in the sample specify the same CDR3. The chain is built from TRBV6-1 and TRBJ1-1; possibly TRBD1 for D (5 bases). The V and J ends lost 6 bases and 0 bases respectively, with 8 bases between them. This CDR3 is 13 amino acids long. Germline values: CDR1 MNHNS, CDR2 SASEGT. CDR3 sequence (DNA): TGTGCCAGCAGCGGGACTTTGAACACTGAAGCTTTCTTT. Its translation is CASSGTLNTEAFF.

This chain joins TRBV29-1 and TRBJ2-3; D assignment may be TRBD1 or TRBD2 (5 bases each). The germline V gene has CDR1 SQVTM and CDR2 ANQGSEA. This CDR3 is built from 13 residues. The germline V and J ends were trimmed by 5 bases and 2 bases, with 11 bases remaining between them. This CDR3 is CSVNGAYTDTQYF. The CDR3 DNA reads as TGCAGCGTTAACGGGGCCTACACAGATACGCAGTATTTT.

This sequence joins TRBV2 and TRBJ2-5, with D unclear. In germline, CDR1 is SNHLY, CDR2 FYNNEI. Deletions cut 5 bases from V and 4 bases from J, with 8 bases between. CDR3 size: 12 residues. DNA for the CDR3: TGTGCCAGCAGTTTTATCGGAGAGACCCAGTACTTC. Translated, it gives CASSFIGETQYF.

The chain recombines TRBV7-3 with TRBJ1-1; 11 nucleotides match TRBD1. Germline CDR1 SGHTA, CDR2 FQGTGA. The CDR3 runs to 18 residues. The V gene end was trimmed by 5 bases and the J gene end by 3 bases; junction bases not matched to a gene: 14. CDR3 bases: TGTGCCAGCAGCCTTCTCGGACAGGGGGCGCATAGAGACACTGAAGCTTTCTTT. Translated, it gives CASSLLGQGAHRDTEAFF.

V usage is TRBV5-1 and J usage is TRBJ1-3; D might be TRBD1 (5 bases). Germline V gene data show CDR1 as SGHRS and CDR2 as YFSETQ. The CDR3 totals 14 residues. Trimming pared 4 bases from V and 0 bases from J, leaving 8 bases between. CDR3 loop: CASSQDSSGNTIYF. The CDR3 bases are TGCGCCAGCAGCCAAGACAGCTCTGGAAACACCATATATTTT.

In this sample, this clone turned up a few times. The genes are TRBV7-9 and TRBJ1-2; D call uncertain. The V end lost 0 bases, the J end lost 8 bases, and 19 bases lay between the germline ends. The CDR3 is 16 residues long. Germline V gene data show CDR1 as SEHNR and CDR2 as FQNEAQ (reference sequence). CDR3 residues: CASSLAWAKGGEGYTF. CDR3 in DNA: TGTGCCAGCAGCTTAGCTTGGGCAAAAGGAGGAGAAGGCTACACCTTC.

The V and J genes are TRBV7-2 and TRBJ2-7; TRBD2 agrees at 7 bases. CDR3 length: 16 residues. The ends lost 1 base at V and 6 bases at J; junction bases unmatched: 12. Germline CDR1 SGHTA, CDR2 FQGNSA. The DNA for the CDR3 is TGTGCCAGCAGCTTAGACTTCGGGGGAGGGCCTGGCGAGCAGTACTTC. It translates to CASSLDFGGGPGEQYF.

The chain has TRBV2 and TRBJ2-2; D may be TRBD2 (5 bases). V was shortened by 7 bases and J by 4 bases, with 16 bases between the two germline ends. The CDR3 has 15 residues. Germline lookup yields CDR1 SNHLY and CDR2 FYNNEI. The DNA of the CDR3 is TGTGCCAGCACTCTTCCGGGGATGAGCACCGGGGAGCTGTTTTTT. Its translation is CASTLPGMSTGELFF. The whole variable domain, filled in from reference TRBV2 and TRBJ2-2, reads EPEVTQTPSHQVTQMGQEVILRCVPISNHLYFYWYRQILGQKVEFLVSFYNNEISEKSEIFDDQFSVERPDGSNFTLKIRSTKLEDSAMYFCASTLPGMSTGELFFGEGSRLTVL.

This sequence joins TRBV7-6 and TRBJ1-1; tentatively, D is TRBD1 (5 bases). Germline CDR1 is SGHVS and CDR2 is FNYEAQ. This CDR3 spans 13 amino acids. V was shortened by 5 bases and J by 4 bases, with 11 bases between the two germline ends. CDR3 sequence reads: CASSPGLGTEAFF. In DNA, the CDR3 is TGTGCCAGCAGCCCAGGGTTGGGCACTGAAGCTTTCTTT. Full variable domain (missing parts from reference TRBV7-6 and TRBJ1-1): GAGVSQSPRYKVTKRGQDVALRCDPISGHVSLYWYRQALGQGPEFLTYFNYEAQQDKSGLPNDRFSAERPEGSISTLTIQRTEQRDSAMYRCASSPGLGTEAFFGQGTRLTVV.

This chain uses TRBV10-3 with TRBJ1-3, with D hard to call. Germline V CDR1 and CDR2: ENHRY, SYGVKD. V lost 7 bases and J lost 2, with 6 bases in between. The CDR3 spans 12 residues. The CDR3 is CAIKSAGNTIYF. The CDR3 nucleotides read TGTGCCATCAAATCGGCTGGAAACACCATATATTTT.

The chain joins TRBV19 to TRBJ2-1; D ambiguous. The CDR3 has 11 amino acids. With 6 bases removed from V and 8 bases from J, the gap between germline ends came to 8 bases. Germline CDR1 reads LNHDA; CDR2 reads SQIVND (reference sequence). In nucleotides, the CDR3 is TGTGCCAGTAGAAAAAGTGATGAGCAGTTCTTC. Translation: CASRKSDEQFF.